These T cell receptor beta chains were read from a single sample in a study of cytomegalovirus exposure and HLA in healthy donors. The data were produced by immunoSEQ multiplex PCR, yet TCRdb's version contains in-frame clones alone and is incomplete. The sample contains about 160,000 clones, around 79% of which appear only once. Sequencing was performed on PBMCs. Receptor source: a man in his forties in good health and CMV-seronegative. The CDR3 runs from the conserved cysteine through the conserved F or W. Expanded clones get a size class; other rows say once, few or many, or leave the size out.

j_gene,v_gene,abundance,CDR3aa
TRBJ2-3,TRBV4-3,-,CASSQGPGLAGGVSDTQYF
TRBJ2-3,TRBV11-2,-,CASSSGLAADTQYF
TRBJ2-2,TRBV5-1,-,CASRFTSGISGELFF
TRBJ2-2,TRBV30,-,CAWSVLAGAGELFF
TRBJ1-1,TRBV28,-,CASRGRPEAFF
TRBJ2-1,TRBV27,-,CATRRTQGEQFF
TRBJ2-1,TRBV13,-,CASSFERTGFFGSDEQFF
TRBJ2-1,TRBV5-1,once,CASHPDSSGVNEQFF
TRBJ2-7,TRBV28,-,CASSFGRAPYEQYF
TRBJ2-7,TRBV7-2,-,CASSLVTGGSYEQYF
TRBJ2-5,TRBV6-1,-,CATPGLGKETQYF
TRBJ1-2,TRBV18,-,CASFPDRGRGHGYTF
TRBJ2-4,TRBV7-9,-,CASSLAGDSQYF
TRBJ1-1,TRBV6-5,-,CASSYEGLAGNTEAFF
TRBJ2-1,TRBV7-2,-,CASSFTVAGASEQFF
TRBJ2-7,TRBV28,-,CASSLLMGLQGVFYEQYF
TRBJ1-2,TRBV6-5,few,CASRDRVYGYTF
TRBJ1-6,TRBV5-6,-,CASSLETGYNSPLHF
TRBJ2-4,TRBV5-1,-,CASSRGSGTKNIQYF
TRBJ1-3,TRBV30,-,CAWTPDKSGNTIYF
TRBJ1-4,TRBV30,-,CAWSVKEKLFF
TRBJ2-1,TRBV19,-,CASSNSGGLEQFF
TRBJ2-5,TRBV28,-,CASSLKGLQRRETQYF
TRBJ2-1,TRBV18,-,CASSRGQGIYNEQFF
TRBJ2-2,TRBV19,-,CASCRQTGELFF
TRBJ2-7,TRBV19,once,CASSTGVKLAGEYEQYF
TRBJ2-1,TRBV25-1,-,CASSDRKSGIGEYNEQFF
TRBJ2-5,TRBV7-6,-,CASSLFGGGETQYF
TRBJ2-7,TRBV19,-,CASSISGRPYEQYF
TRBJ1-3,TRBV25-1,-,CASSELAHGPGNTIYF
TRBJ2-5,TRBV2,-,CASRVGLQETQYF
TRBJ1-4,TRBV2,-,CASSWQGAGEKLFF
TRBJ1-1,TRBV9,once,CASSVLGGQGTEAFF
TRBJ2-3,TRBV21-1,-,CATAGDRSTDTQYF
TRBJ1-4,TRBV18,once,CASSPLRQTNEKLFF
TRBJ1-1,TRBV18,-,CASSPSRSEGTEAFF
TRBJ1-3,TRBV2,-,CASSEIIGGPLLGNTIYF
TRBJ2-7,TRBV5-5,-,CASSRQTSGIDEQYF
TRBJ1-1,TRBV27,once,CASSLGDRGSEAFF
TRBJ2-5,TRBV2,-,CASESQGQRETQYF
TRBJ2-5,TRBV27,-,CASSLGGGQETQYF
TRBJ2-1,TRBV9,-,CASSVDGRTYNEQFF
TRBJ2-7,TRBV2,-,CASSADRDSYEQYF
TRBJ1-4,TRBV19,few,CASSRTGADEKLFF
TRBJ2-1,TRBV27,-,CASSPQRVNEQFF
TRBJ1-5,TRBV6-1,-,CASSEGQAYQPQHF
TRBJ1-4,TRBV23-1,once,CASSQSGGDRAATNEKLFF
TRBJ2-7,TRBV10-3,-,CAIVRDRVPYEQYF
TRBJ2-1,TRBV6-1,once,CASGPSGANEQFF
TRBJ1-5,TRBV25-1,-,CASSGRTGDPQPQHF
TRBJ2-5,TRBV2,-,CASRVTGGKETQYF
TRBJ2-2,TRBV4-2,-,CASRDGLAGYTGELFF
TRBJ2-7,TRBV4-3,-,CASSLHRTGRDPYEQYF